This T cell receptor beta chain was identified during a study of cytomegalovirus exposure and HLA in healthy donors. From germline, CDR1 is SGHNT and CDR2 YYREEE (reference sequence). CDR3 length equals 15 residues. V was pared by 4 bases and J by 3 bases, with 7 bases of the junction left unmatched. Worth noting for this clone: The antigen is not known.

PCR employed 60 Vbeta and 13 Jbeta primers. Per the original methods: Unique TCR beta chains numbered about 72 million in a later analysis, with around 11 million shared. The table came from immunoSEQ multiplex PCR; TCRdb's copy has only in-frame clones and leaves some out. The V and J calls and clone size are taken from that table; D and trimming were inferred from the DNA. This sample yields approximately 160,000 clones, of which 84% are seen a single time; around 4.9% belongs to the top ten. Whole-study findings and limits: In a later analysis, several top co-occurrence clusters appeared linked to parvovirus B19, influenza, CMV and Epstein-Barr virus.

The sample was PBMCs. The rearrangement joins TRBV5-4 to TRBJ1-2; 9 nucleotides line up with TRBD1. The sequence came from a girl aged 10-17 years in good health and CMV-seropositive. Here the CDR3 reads CASSPADRGHYGYTF. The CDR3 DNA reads TGTGCCAGCAGCCCAGCGGACAGGGGACACTATGGCTACACCTTC.